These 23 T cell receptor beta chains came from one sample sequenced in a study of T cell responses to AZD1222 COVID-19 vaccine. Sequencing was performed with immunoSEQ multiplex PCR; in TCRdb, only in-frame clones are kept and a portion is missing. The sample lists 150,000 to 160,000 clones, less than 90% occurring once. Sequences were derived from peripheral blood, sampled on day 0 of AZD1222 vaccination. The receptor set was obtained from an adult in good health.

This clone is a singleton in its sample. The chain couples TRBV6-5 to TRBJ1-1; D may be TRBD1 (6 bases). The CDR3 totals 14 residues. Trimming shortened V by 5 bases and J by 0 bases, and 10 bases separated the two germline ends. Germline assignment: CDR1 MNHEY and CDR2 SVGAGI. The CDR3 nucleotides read TGTGCCAGCAGTCCGGGACAATTGAACACTGAAGCTTTCTTT. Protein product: CASSPGQLNTEAFF.

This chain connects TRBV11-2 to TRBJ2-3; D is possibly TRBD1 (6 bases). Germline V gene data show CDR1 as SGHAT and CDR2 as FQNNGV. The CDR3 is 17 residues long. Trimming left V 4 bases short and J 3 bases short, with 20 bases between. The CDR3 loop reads CASSSQAGAEGTDTQYF. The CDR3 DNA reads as TGTGCCAGCAGCTCCCAGGCAGGGGCCGAAGGTACAGATACGCAGTATTTT.

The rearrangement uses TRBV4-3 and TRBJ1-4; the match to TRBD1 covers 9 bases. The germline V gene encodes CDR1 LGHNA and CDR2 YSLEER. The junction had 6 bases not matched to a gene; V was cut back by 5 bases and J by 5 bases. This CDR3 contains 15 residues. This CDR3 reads CASSYRQGENEKLFF. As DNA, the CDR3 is TGCGCCAGCAGCTACCGACAGGGGGAGAATGAAAAACTGTTTTTT.

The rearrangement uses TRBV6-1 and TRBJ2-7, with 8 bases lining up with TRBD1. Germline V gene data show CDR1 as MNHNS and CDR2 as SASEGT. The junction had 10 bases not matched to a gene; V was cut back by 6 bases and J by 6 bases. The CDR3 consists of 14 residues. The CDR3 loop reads CASSTDRGLGEQYF. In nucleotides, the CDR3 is TGTGCCAGCAGCACCGACAGGGGTCTAGGCGAGCAGTACTTC.

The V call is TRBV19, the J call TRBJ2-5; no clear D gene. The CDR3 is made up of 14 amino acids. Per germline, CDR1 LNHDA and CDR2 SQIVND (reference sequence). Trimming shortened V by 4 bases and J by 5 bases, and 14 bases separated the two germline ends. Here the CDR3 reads CASSKGQARETQYF. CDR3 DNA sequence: TGTGCCAGTAGTAAGGGCCAGGCCCGGGAGACCCAGTACTTC.

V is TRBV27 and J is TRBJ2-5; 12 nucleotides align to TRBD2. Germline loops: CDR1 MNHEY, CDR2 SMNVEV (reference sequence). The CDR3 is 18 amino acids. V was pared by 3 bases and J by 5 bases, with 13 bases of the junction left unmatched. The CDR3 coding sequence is TGTGCCAGCAGTTTCCAACCGGCTAGCGGGGGGGCCAGGGAGACCCAGTACTTC. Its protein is CASSFQPASGGARETQYF.

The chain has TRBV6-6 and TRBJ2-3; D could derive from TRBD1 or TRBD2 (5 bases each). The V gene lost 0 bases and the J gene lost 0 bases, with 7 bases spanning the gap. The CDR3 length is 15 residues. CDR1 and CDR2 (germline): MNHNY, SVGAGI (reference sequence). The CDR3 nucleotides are TGTGCCAGCAGTTACTCATGGGGGAGCACAGATACGCAGTATTTT. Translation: CASSYSWGSTDTQYF.

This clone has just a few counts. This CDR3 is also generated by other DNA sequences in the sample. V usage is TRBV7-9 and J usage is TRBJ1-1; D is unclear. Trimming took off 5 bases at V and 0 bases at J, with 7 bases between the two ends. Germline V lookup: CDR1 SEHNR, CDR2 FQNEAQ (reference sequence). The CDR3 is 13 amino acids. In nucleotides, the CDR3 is TGTGCCAGCAGCGCCCCTATGAACACTGAAGCTTTCTTT. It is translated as CASSAPMNTEAFF.

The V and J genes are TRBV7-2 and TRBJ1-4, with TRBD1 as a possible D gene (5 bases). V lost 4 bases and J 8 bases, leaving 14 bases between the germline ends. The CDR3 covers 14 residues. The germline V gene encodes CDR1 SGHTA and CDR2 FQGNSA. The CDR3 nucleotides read TGTGCCAGCAGCTCCAGGAGGGGCGTAGAAAAACTGTTTTTT. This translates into CASSSRRGVEKLFF.

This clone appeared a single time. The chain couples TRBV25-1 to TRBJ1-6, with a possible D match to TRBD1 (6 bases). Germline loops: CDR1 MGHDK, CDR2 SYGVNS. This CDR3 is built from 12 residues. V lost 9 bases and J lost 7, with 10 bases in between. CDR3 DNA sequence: TGTGCCAGTAGGGACATCAATTCACCCCTCCACTTT. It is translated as CASRDINSPLHF.

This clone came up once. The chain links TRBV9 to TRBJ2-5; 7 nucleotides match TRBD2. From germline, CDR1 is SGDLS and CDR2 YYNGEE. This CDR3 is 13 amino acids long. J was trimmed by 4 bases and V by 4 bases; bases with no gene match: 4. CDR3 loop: CASSQGGRETQYF. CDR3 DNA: TGTGCCAGCAGCCAGGGAGGGAGAGAGACCCAGTACTTC.

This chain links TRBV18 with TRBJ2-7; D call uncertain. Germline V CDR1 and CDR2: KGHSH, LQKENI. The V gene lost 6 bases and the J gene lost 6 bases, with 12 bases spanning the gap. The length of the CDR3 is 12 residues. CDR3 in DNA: TGTGCCAGCTCTCCCGACTTGGGCGAGCAGTACTTC. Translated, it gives CASSPDLGEQYF.

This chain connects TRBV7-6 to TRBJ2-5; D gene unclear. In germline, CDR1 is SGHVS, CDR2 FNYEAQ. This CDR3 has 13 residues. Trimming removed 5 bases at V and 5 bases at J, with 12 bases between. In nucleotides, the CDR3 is TGTGCCAGCAGCCCCCGAATTGGGGAGACCCAGTACTTC. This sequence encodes CASSPRIGETQYF.

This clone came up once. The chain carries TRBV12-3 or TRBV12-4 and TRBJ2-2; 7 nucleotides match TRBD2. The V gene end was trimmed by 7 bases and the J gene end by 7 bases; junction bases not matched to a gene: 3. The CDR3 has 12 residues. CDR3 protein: CASTRGSGELFF. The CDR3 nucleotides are TGTGCCAGCACCCGCGGGAGCGGGGAGCTGTTTTTT.

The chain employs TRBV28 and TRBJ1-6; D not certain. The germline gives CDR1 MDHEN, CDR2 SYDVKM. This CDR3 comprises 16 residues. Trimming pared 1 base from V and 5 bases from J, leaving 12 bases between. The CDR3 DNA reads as TGTGCCAGCAGTTTATCCCCGGGTTTGGATAATTCACCCCTCCACTTT. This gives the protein CASSLSPGLDNSPLHF.

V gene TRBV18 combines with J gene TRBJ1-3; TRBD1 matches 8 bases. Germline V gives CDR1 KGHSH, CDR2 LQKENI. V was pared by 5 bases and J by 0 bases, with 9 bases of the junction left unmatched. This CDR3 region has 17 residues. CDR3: CASSAMTGDSSGNTIYF. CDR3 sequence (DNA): TGTGCCAGCTCAGCTATGACAGGGGATTCCTCTGGAAACACCATATATTTT.

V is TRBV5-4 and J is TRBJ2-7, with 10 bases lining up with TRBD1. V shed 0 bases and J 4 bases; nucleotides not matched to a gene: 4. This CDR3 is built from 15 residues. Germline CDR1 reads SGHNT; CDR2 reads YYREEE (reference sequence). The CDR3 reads CASSLAGGQGYEQYF. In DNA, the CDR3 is TGTGCCAGCAGCTTGGCCGGGGGACAGGGGTACGAGCAGTACTTC.

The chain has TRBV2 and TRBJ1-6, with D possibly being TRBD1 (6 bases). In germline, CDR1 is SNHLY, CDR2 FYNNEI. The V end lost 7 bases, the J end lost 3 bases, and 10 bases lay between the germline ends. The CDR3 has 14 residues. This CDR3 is CASTRGIYNSPLHF. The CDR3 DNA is TGTGCCAGCACCAGGGGCATCTATAATTCACCCCTCCACTTT.

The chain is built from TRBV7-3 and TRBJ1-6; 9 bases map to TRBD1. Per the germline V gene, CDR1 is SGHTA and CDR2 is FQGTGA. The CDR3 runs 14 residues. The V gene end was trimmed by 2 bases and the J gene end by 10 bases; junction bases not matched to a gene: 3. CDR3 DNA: TGTGCCAGCAGCTTAGGGACAGGGACCTCACCCCTCCACTTT. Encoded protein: CASSLGTGTSPLHF.

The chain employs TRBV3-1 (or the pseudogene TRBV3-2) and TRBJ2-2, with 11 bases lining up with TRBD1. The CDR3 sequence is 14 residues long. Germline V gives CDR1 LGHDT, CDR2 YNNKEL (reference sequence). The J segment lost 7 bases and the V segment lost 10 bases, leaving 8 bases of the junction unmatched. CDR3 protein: CATRDRGFIGELFF. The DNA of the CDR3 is TGTGCCACCCGGGACAGGGGGTTTATCGGGGAGCTGTTTTTT.

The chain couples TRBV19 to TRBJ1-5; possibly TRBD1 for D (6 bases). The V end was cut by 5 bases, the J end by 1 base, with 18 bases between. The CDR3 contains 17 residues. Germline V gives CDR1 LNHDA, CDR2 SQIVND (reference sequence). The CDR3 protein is CASSLLPRGGSNQPQHF. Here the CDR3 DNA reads TGTGCCAGTAGTCTCCTCCCCAGGGGTGGGAGCAATCAGCCCCAGCATTTT.

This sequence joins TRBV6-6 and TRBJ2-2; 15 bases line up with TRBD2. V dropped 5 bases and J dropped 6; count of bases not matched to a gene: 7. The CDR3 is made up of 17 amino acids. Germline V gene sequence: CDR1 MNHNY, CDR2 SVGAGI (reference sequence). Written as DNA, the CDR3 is TGTGCCAGCAGTCGAGGACTAGCGGGGGGGCAATCCGGGGAGCTGTTTTTT. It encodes CASSRGLAGGQSGELFF.

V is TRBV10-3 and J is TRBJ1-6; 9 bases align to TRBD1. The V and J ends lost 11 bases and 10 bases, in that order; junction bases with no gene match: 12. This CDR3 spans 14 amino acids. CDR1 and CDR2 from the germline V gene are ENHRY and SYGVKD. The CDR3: CAPYAGTGRSPLHF. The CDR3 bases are TGTGCCCCGTACGCTGGGACAGGGAGGTCACCCCTCCACTTT.